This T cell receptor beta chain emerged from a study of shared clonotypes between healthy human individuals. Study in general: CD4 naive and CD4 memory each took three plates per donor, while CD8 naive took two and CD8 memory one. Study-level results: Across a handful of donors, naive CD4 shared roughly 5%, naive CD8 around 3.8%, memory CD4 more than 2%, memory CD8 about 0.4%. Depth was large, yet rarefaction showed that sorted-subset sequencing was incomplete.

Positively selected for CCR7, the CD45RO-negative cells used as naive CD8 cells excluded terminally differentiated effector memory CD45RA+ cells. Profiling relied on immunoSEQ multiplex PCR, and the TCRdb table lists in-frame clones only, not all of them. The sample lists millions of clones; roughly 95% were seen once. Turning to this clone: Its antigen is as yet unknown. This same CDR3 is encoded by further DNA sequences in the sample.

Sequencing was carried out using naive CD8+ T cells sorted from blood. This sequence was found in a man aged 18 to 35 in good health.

CDR3 region: CASSYSSGQGVYEQYF. As DNA, the CDR3 is TGTGCCAGCAGTTACTCGAGCGGACAGGGGGTCTACGAGCAGTACTTC. This chain joins TRBV6-5 and TRBJ2-7; 10 nucleotides line up with TRBD1. CDR3 size: 16 residues. Germline V lookup: CDR1 MNHEY, CDR2 SVGAGI. With 0 bases clipped from V and 3 bases from J, the junction kept 5 bases outside the gene matches.